The 7 T cell receptor beta chains reported below all come from one sample, sequenced in a study of CD8 T cells in ankylosing spondylitis. Study-wide points: A motif in TCR beta, a set of eight or nine highly homologous variants, appeared characteristic of ankylosing spondylitis blood.

Which antigens these TCRs recognize remains unknown. MiXCR, applied by TCRdb to the 5' RACE reads, yields one record per CDR3 protein. The sample includes a few hundred thousand distinct CDR3 sequences, more than 20% seen only once; the top ten take about a sixth. The sample taken for sequencing was blood, either unsorted or a sorted T cell fraction (not recorded which). The receptors shown here come from a male donor with ankylosing spondylitis.

The genes are TRBV30 and TRBJ1-1, with D uncertain. Germline lookup yields CDR1 GTSNPN and CDR2 SVGIG (reference sequence). V lost 5 bases to trimming and J lost 5 bases, with 9 bases between them. CDR3 size: 11 residues. The CDR3 sequence: CAWQKRTEAFF. As DNA, the CDR3 is TGTGCCTGGCAGAAGCGGACTGAAGCTTTCTTT.

The chain combines TRBV6-2 or TRBV6-3 with TRBJ2-1; D possibly corresponds to TRBD2 (6 bases). Germline V lookup: CDR1 MNHEY, CDR2 SVGEGT. Trimming shortened V by 2 bases and J by 12 bases, and 11 bases separated the two germline ends. The CDR3 consists of 12 residues. CDR3 nucleotide sequence: TGTGCCAGCAGTTACCGGGGGTTTGGGCAGTTCTTC. This codes for CASSYRGFGQFF.

This clonotype was counted a few times. The chain joins TRBV6-2 or TRBV6-3 to TRBJ1-5; D is ambiguous. The germline V gene encodes CDR1 MNHEY and CDR2 SVGEGT. V was pared by 7 bases and J by 6 bases, with 13 bases between. This CDR3 has 13 residues. The CDR3 bases are TGTGCCAGCAAGTGGGCAGTCGGTCAGCCCCAGCATTTT. Translated, it gives CASKWAVGQPQHF.

This chain connects TRBV5-1 to TRBJ2-3; D tentatively fits TRBD1 or TRBD2 (5 bases each). The germline V gene has CDR1 SGHRS and CDR2 YFSETQ. Trimming left V 0 bases short and J 6 bases short, with 14 bases between. The CDR3 contains 15 residues. The CDR3 DNA is TGCGCCAGCAGCTTGGGAGGGGCGGCCCCGGATACGCAGTATTTT. Amino acids: CASSLGGAAPDTQYF.

The V call is TRBV20-1, the J call TRBJ2-3; TRBD1 aligns across 7 bases. The V gene end was trimmed by 5 bases and the J gene end by 5 bases; junction bases not matched to a gene: 7. CDR1 and CDR2 from the germline V gene are DFQATT and SNEGSKA (reference sequence). This CDR3 is built from 13 residues. CDR3 sequence (DNA): TGCAGTGCTGTCGACAGGGCCAAAGATACGCAGTATTTT. Encoded protein: CSAVDRAKDTQYF.

This clonotype has only one observation. The V call is TRBV6-2 or TRBV6-3, the J call TRBJ2-5, with 10 bases lining up with TRBD2. CDR1 is MNHEY and CDR2 is SVGEGT in the germline V gene. V lost 5 bases, J lost 5 bases, and 11 bases stayed unmatched. The CDR3 is 16 amino acids. CDR3 in DNA: TGTGCCAGCAGTAAACTCCCCACTAGCGGGATGGAGACCCAGTACTTC. The encoded protein is CASSKLPTSGMETQYF.

V and J are TRBV12-3 or TRBV12-4 and TRBJ2-1; D gene uncertain. Trimming removed 6 bases at V and 1 base at J, with 13 bases between. The CDR3 has 15 residues. CDR3 in DNA: TGTGCCAGCAGCCGTAGCCCTCCATCCTACAATGAGCAGTTCTTC. It encodes CASSRSPPSYNEQFF.